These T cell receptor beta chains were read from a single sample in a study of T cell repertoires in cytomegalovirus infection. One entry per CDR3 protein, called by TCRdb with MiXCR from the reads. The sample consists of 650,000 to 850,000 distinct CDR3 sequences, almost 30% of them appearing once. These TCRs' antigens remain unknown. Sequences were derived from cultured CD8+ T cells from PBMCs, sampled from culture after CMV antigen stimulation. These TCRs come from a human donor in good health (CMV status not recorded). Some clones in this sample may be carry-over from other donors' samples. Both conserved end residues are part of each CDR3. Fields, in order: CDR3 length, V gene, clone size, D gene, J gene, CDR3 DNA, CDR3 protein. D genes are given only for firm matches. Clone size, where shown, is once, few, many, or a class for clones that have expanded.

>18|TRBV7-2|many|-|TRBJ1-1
TGTGCCAGCAGCTTAGCGCAGTATCGTGCAGATCGGAACACTGAAGCTTTCTTT
CASSLAQYRADRNTEAFF
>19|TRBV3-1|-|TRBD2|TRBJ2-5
TGTGCCAGCAGCCAAGAGTCGGGTAGCGGGTATTCTCTCTGGGAGACCCAGTACTTC
CASSQESGSGYSLWETQYF
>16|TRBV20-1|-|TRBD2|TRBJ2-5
TGCAGTGCCCCTGCAAGGCTAGCGGGGGGCCAAGAGACCCAGTACTTC
CSAPARLAGGQETQYF
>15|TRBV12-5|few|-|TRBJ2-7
TGTGCTAGTGGTTTGTGGAGGGGGCTACCCTACGAGCAGTACTTC
CASGLWRGLPYEQYF
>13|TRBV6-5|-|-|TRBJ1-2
TGTGCCAGCACCATAGGGTCGAGCTATGGCTACACCTTC
CASTIGSSYGYTF
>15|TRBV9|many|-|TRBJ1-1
TGTGCCAGCAGCGTAGGATCGGGCGGACACACTGAAGCTTTCTTT
CASSVGSGGHTEAFF
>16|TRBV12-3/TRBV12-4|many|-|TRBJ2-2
TGTGCCAGCAGTTCACCCAGGGGAGCGAACACCGGGGAGCTGTTTTTT
CASSSPRGANTGELFF
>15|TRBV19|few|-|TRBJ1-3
TGTGCCAGTAGTATTTCCCGCCGGACTGGAAACACCATATATTTT
CASSISRRTGNTIYF
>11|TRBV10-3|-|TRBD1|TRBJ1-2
TGTGCCATCCGGGACAGAGATGGCTACACCTTC
CAIRDRDGYTF
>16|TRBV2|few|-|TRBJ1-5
TGTGCCAGCACCCCCGTTAGTGGGACACGGGGGGGGTCCCAGCATTTT
CASTPVSGTRGGSQHF
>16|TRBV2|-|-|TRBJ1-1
TGTGCCAGCAGTGAATATTCGGGCGTGGGTAACACTGAAGCTTTCTTT
CASSEYSGVGNTEAFF
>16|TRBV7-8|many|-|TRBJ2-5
TGTGCCAGCAGCTTAGCGAGGACGCCGCCAAGGGAGACCCAGTACTTC
CASSLARTPPRETQYF
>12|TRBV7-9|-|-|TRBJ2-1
TGTGCCAGCAGCTGGAAAAACAATGAGCAGTTCTTC
CASSWKNNEQFF
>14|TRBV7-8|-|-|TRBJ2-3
TGTGCCAGCACCCCGGCACGAGTGTTAGATACGCAGTATTTT
CASTPARVLDTQYF
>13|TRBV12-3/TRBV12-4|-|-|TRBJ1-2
TGTGCCAGCAGTTCTGGGCCCAGGGGCGGCTACACCTTC
CASSSGPRGGYTF
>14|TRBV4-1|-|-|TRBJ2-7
TGCGCCAGCAGCCAAGGTACCGGGCCTCTTGAGCAGTACTTC
CASSQGTGPLEQYF
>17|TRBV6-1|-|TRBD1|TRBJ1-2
TGTGCCAGCAGTGAAGAAAACAGGGGGCGTCTTTTTTTTGGCTACACCTTC
CASSEENRGRLFFGYTF
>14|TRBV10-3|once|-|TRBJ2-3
TGTGCCATCAGCGCACTGGAGGATTTCGATACGCAGTATTTT
CAISALEDFDTQYF
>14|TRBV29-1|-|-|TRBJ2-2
TGCAGCGTTGAAGAAGGTTACTCCACCGGGGAGCTGTTTTTT
CSVEEGYSTGELFF
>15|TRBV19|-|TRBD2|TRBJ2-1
TGTGCCAGTACGCTATCTAGCGGGGGCTACAATGAGCAGTTCTTC
CASTLSSGGYNEQFF
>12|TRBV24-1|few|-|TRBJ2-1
TGTGCCACCAGTGATTTTTCGGGGCCCCAGTTCTTC
CATSDFSGPQFF
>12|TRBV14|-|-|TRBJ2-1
TGTGCCAGCAGCCCCCGCTGGCATGAGCAGTTCTTC
CASSPRWHEQFF
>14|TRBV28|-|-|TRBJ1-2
TGTGCCAGCAGTTTATCCCGGCGTGGGGAGGGCTACACCTTC
CASSLSRRGEGYTF
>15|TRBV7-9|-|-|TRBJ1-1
TGTGCCAGCAGCCATCCGGCTCGGGATGTGACTGAAGCTTTCTTT
CASSHPARDVTEAFF
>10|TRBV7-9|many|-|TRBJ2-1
TGTGCCAGCAGCTTCAATGAGCAGTTCTTC
CASSFNEQFF
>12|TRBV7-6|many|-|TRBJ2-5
TGTGCCAGCAGCTCAAAGGGCGAGACCCAGTACTTC
CASSSKGETQYF
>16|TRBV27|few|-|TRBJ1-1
TGTGCCAGCAGTTTAAGAGGACGGGGGATGAACACTGAAGCTTTCTTT
CASSLRGRGMNTEAFF
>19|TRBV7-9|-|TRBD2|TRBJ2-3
TGTGCCAGCAGCTCTGCAAACGGACTAGCGGGGGGCCTGAGGGATACGCAGTATTTT
CASSSANGLAGGLRDTQYF
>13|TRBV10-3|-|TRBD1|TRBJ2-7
TGTGCCATCAGTTCCCTCGGACAGGGCCTCGAGTACTTC
CAISSLGQGLEYF
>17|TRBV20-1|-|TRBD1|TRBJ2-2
TGCAGTGCTAGAGATCACCGGACAGGGGGAAGAAACGGGGAGCTGTTTTTT
CSARDHRTGGRNGELFF
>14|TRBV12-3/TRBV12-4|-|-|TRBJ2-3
TGTGCCAGCACCCTTCTTTCAGGCACAGATACGCAGTATTTT
CASTLLSGTDTQYF
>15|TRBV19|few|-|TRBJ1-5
TGTGCCAGTAGTCCCAGCGAGGGGGGCAATCAGCCCCAGCATTTT
CASSPSEGGNQPQHF
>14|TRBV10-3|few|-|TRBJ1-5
TGTGCCATCAGTGGACAGGATTCCAATCAGCCCCAGCATTTT
CAISGQDSNQPQHF